The entry that follows covers one T cell receptor beta chain sequence. Its target is unknown. This sample was taken from a study of identical twins. Study observations and caveats: The authors drew conclusions from cross-sectional statistical analysis rather than following the same donors.

TCRdb re-derived calls from the 5' RACE reads in MiXCR, one entry per CDR3 protein. The sample consists of fewer than 650,000 distinct CDR3 sequences, about 7% of them appearing once. Germline-derived CDR1 and CDR2 are SEHNR and FQNEAQ (reference sequence). This CDR3 region has 15 residues. The J segment lost 5 bases and the V segment lost 5 bases, leaving 2 bases of the junction unmatched. These data also formed part of another study, on yellow fever vaccine responses in identical twins.

J is TRBJ2-3 and V is TRBV7-9, with 15 bases aligning to TRBD2. The sample was PBMCs. This receptor was identified in a woman under 30 in good health. The CDR3 DNA reads as TGTGCCAGCAGCATGGGACTAGCGGGAGGAGATACGCAGTATTTT. Translating it yields CASSMGLAGGDTQYF.